This is a list of T cell receptor beta chains from one sample in a study of blood T cell repertoires in COVID-19. Sequenced by immunoSEQ multiplex PCR; TCRdb stores in-frame clones only, minus some. Counted here are some 180,000 clones, 81% occurring once; the ten biggest clones make up more than 10%. Source material: peripheral blood. These TCRs come from a woman older than 75 with COVID-19, enrolled during active disease. Both conserved end residues are part of each CDR3. A D gene is named only where the DNA matches it firmly. Some rows have no size entry. The others give once, few or many, or a class for an expanded clone.

V gene,clone size,J gene,D gene,CDR3 protein,CDR3 DNA
TRBV7-9,NA,TRBJ2-6,TRBD1,CASSPRDRPSGANVLTF,TGTGCCAGCAGCCCCCGGGACAGGCCCTCTGGGGCCAACGTCCTGACTTTC
TRBV27,NA,TRBJ2-2,TRBD1,CASSPRTGTTGELFF,TGTGCCAGCAGTCCTCGGACAGGGACAACCGGGGAGCTGTTTTTT
TRBV18,NA,TRBJ1-5,NA,CASSPPEGEAQHF,TGTGCCAGCTCACCACCGGAAGGCGAGGCCCAGCATTTT
TRBV19,NA,TRBJ2-2,NA,CASSMREPGELFF,TGTGCCAGTAGTATGAGGGAGCCCGGGGAGCTGTTTTTT
TRBV5-6,once,TRBJ2-3,TRBD2,CASSRTSFDTQYF,TGTGCCAGCAGCCGGACTAGCTTTGATACGCAGTATTTT
TRBV4-3,NA,TRBJ1-3,TRBD1,CASSQERRQGRGNTIYF,TGCGCCAGCAGCCAAGAGCGGAGACAGGGAAGAGGAAACACCATATATTTT
TRBV19,NA,TRBJ1-1,NA,CASSILLRGGNTEAFF,TGTGCCAGTAGTATACTTCTGAGAGGGGGGAACACTGAAGCTTTCTTT
TRBV19,once,TRBJ1-2,NA,CASSNRNAASGYTF,TGTGCCAGTAGTAACCGGAATGCGGCGAGTGGCTACACCTTC
TRBV4-2,NA,TRBJ1-6,TRBD1,CASSQVLQGAGSPLHF,TGTGCCAGCAGCCAAGTTCTACAGGGGGCCGGATCACCCCTCCACTTT
TRBV4-2,once,TRBJ1-2,NA,CASSQETYMGYTF,TGTGCCAGCAGCCAAGAAACCTATATGGGCTACACCTTC
TRBV4-3,NA,TRBJ2-7,NA,CASSQALSDRSREQYF,TGCGCCAGCAGCCAAGCTCTATCCGACAGGTCCAGGGAGCAGTACTTC
TRBV27,NA,TRBJ1-1,NA,CASSPQVWTEAFF,TGTGCCAGCAGCCCCCAGGTGTGGACTGAAGCTTTCTTT
TRBV3-1/TRBV3-2,NA,TRBJ2-7,NA,CASSQSSGFPLEQYF,TGTGCCAGCAGCCAGTCTTCGGGATTCCCCCTCGAGCAGTACTTC
TRBV10-1,NA,TRBJ1-2,NA,CASFSQTGPGENGDGYTF,TGCGCCAGCTTTTCACAGACGGGACCGGGGGAGAATGGGGATGGCTACACCTTC
TRBV5-1,NA,TRBJ1-2,NA,CASSRAGVNYGYTF,TGCGCCAGCAGTCGGGCAGGGGTTAACTATGGCTACACCTTC
TRBV14,NA,TRBJ1-3,NA,CASSQGGNTIYF,TGTGCCAGCAGCCAAGGAGGGAACACCATATATTTT
TRBV5-4,NA,TRBJ2-3,NA,CASSLAGGVGTDTQYF,TGTGCCAGCAGCTTGGCGGGCGGGGTGGGCACAGATACGCAGTATTTT
TRBV9,few,TRBJ2-7,TRBD1,CASSVQTGSSYEQYF,TGTGCCAGCAGCGTACAGACAGGGAGCTCCTACGAGCAGTACTTC
TRBV29-1,NA,TRBJ2-3,TRBD1,CSVAGTGATTDTQYF,TGCAGCGTCGCCGGGACAGGGGCCACGACAGATACGCAGTATTTT